The sample holds a few counts of the clone carrying this T cell receptor beta chain. Its target is not known. This sample is part of a study of shared clonotypes between healthy human individuals. Study results and limitations: Relative to clonotypes present in all four donors, those not shared had lower generation probabilities.

Germline values: CDR1 SGHNT, CDR2 YYREEE (reference sequence). The CDR3 spans 14 residues. Deletions cut 2 bases from V and 0 bases from J, with 6 bases between. At deep level, the assay was performed. TCRdb's table, derived via immunoSEQ multiplex PCR, lists solely in-frame clones and lacks some. Here the sample spans approximately 1,000,000 clones, roughly 77% being singletons. The TCR sequence derives from a man aged 18 to 29 in good health. Some clones in this sample may be carry-over from other donors' samples. V is TRBV5-4 and J is TRBJ2-1; D gene unclear. Specimen: memory CD4+ T cells from PBMCs. Subset reported: CD45RA-negative fraction. In DNA form, the CDR3 reads TGTGCCAGCAGCTTTCCCGACTCCTACAATGAGCAGTTCTTC. Amino acids: CASSFPDSYNEQFF.